The clone carrying this T cell receptor beta chain is medium-sized by frequency. Its specificity is unknown. Each sample's input was 250 ng genomic DNA, some 38,000 genome equivalents. These data originate in a study of T cell clusters in autoimmune cytopenias. For the study at large: TRB sequencing had a median about 52,000 reads and about 2,500 distinct clonotypes per sample. General observations from the study: Clustering suggested that physiological T cell clusters were missing in primary autoimmune cytopenia patients. The T cell clusters were defined only in silico, without experimental functional validation. Exclusive TRB clusters were 2.5 to 3-fold more numerous in healthy donors than in active autoimmune hepatitis.

This CDR3 spans 15 amino acids. Germline V gene lookup returns CDR1 MNHNS and CDR2 SASEGT. One tube held mixed TRB-A and TRB-B primer pools for touch-down PCR. TCRdb reprocessed the multiplex PCR reads and stores each CDR3 protein as one record, lacking DNA. This repertoire includes 7,000 to 8,500 distinct CDR3 sequences. The clonotype originates from a human donor with an autoimmune cytopenia or autoimmune hepatitis (not recorded which). Sequenced: peripheral blood. The V and J genes are TRBV6-1 and TRBJ1-6. This chain's CDR3 is CASRPDSGVYSPLHF.